This entry is about one T cell receptor (beta chain). No cognate antigen has been identified for it. One junction end does not reproduce the germline sequence, and a read error may be involved. Genomic DNA was extracted from sorted cells for sequencing of the TCRbeta CDR3 region. The immunoSEQ Assay was used for sequencing of TCRbeta CDR3 regions. The clones in this table, taken by TCRdb from immuneACCESS, are in-frame only. Not every clone is retained; where verified, under half of the shortfall comes from an unresolved V gene, and the cause of the rest is unknown. The sample table records about 80,000 clones; around four fifths of these occur just once. Roughly 25% of the sample belongs to the ten largest clones. The CDR3, cysteine through phenylalanine, is 14 amino acids long. Only CDR3 DNA is held: 42 bases, read in frame from base 1. The germline V gene gives CDR1 as MGHRA and CDR2 as YSYEKL. This sample was taken from a study of OX40 agonist ivuxolimab in advanced cancers. About the study as a whole: Ivuxolimab was a fully human IgG2 agonistic monoclonal antibody targeting the costimulatory receptor OX40 (CD134). Intravenous ivuxolimab was administered to patients every 2 weeks at six dose levels: 0.01, 0.1, 0.3, 1.5, 3 and 10 mg/kg. Of the roughly 51 patients in dose escalation, some 19 had hepatocellular carcinoma, roughly 15 had melanoma, 9 had renal cell carcinoma and 9 had head and neck cancer. The dose-escalation cohort was 82.7% male with a mean age of approximately 60 years, ranging from roughly 20 to 80. Patients were allowed to have had prior anti-PD-1, anti-PD-L1 or anti-CTLA-4 therapy, and 30% to 50% of the dose-escalation patients had previously received checkpoint inhibitors. Three dose-escalation patients achieved partial responses, one with hepatocellular carcinoma and two with cutaneous melanoma. Peripheral TCRbeta sequencing aimed to test whether ivuxolimab altered TCR sequence diversity and caused clonal T-cell expansion. The paper describes the monotherapy dose-escalation part (N of about 57 patients) of the phase I trial of ivuxolimab. What the study reported, not specific to this receptor: Clonal expansion of both CD4+ and CD8+ blood T cells was observed from baseline to week 6 at doses 0.1 to 3.0 mg/kg. After ivuxolimab, expanded clones were on average more numerous among CD8+ T cells than among CD4+ T cells. In partial responders in the 0.1-3.0 mg/kg groups, normalized peripheral clonal expansion was found to be among the lowest, especially among CD8+ T cells. Which antigens the clonally expanded peripheral T cells were specific for was not determined. Low levels of normalized T-cell clonal expansion were also seen in some patients who did not respond.

The trial excluded patients who had a history of autoimmune disease or who were on systemic immunosuppression. Peripheral blood for TCR sequencing was collected from all dose cohorts at baseline, on cycle 4 day 1, and on cycle 7 day 1. Samples were obtained from an open-label, multicenter, first-in-human phase I dose-escalation trial of ivuxolimab. Adults with locally advanced or metastatic melanoma, renal cell, hepatocellular, or head and neck squamous cell carcinoma were enrolled in the trial. Before TCR sequencing, CD4+ T cells and CD8+ T cells from peripheral blood were sorted into separate populations.

The V gene is TRBV4-1 and the J gene is TRBJ2-7; the D gene is possibly TRBD2, with 5 bases matching. This TCR was sampled from an adult with an advanced solid tumor such as melanoma, head and neck, liver or kidney cancer. The sequenced sample was CD4+ or CD8+ T cells sorted from blood, obtained in a trial of the OX40 agonist ivuxolimab. The DNA is TGCGCCAGCAGCCAAGTCCCTGGCCCGGGCGCGGAGGACTTC. This yields the protein CASSQVPGPGAEDF.